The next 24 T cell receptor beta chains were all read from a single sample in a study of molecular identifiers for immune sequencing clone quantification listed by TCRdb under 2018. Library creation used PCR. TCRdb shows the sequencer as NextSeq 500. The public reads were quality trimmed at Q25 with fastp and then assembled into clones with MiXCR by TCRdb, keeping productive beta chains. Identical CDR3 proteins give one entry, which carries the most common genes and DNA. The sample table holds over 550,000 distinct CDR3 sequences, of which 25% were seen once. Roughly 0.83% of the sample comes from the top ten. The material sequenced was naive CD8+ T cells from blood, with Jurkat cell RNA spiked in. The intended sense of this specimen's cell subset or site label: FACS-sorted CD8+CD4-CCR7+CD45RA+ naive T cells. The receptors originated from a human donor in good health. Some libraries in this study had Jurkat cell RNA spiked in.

Written as DNA, the CDR3 is TGTGCCAGCAGCCGGGACAGTATTGGGGAAAAACTGTTTTTT. Protein sequence: CASSRDSIGEKLFF. The chain employs TRBV7-9 and TRBJ1-4, with TRBD1 identical over 7 bases. The CDR3 extends over 14 amino acids. V dropped 5 bases and J dropped 8; count of bases not matched to a gene: 8. Germline loops: CDR1 SEHNR, CDR2 FQNEAQ (reference sequence).

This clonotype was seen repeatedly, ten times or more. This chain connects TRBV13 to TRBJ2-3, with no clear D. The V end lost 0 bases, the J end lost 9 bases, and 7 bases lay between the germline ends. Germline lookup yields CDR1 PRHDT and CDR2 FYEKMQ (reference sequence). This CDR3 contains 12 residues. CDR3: CASSLGGGTQYF. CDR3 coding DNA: TGTGCCAGCAGCTTAGGAGGTGGGACGCAGTATTTT.

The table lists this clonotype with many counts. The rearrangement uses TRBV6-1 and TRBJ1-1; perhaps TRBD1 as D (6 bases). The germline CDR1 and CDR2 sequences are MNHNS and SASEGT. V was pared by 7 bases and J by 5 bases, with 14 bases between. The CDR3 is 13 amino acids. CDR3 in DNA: TGTGCCAGCAACCTCCGGGGGCGGACTGAAGCTTTCTTT. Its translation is CASNLRGRTEAFF.

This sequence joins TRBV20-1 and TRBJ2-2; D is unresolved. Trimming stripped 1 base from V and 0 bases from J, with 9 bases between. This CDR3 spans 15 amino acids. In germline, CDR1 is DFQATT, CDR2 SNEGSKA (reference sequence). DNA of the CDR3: TGCAGTGCTAGAGGTCCGGATACGAACACCGGGGAGCTGTTTTTT. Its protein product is CSARGPDTNTGELFF.

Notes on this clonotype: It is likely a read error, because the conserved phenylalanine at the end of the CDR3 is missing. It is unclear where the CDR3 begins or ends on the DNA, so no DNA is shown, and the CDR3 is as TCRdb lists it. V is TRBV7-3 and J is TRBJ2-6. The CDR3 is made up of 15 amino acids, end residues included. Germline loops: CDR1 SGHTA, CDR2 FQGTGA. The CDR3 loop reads CASSPGNSGANVLTL.

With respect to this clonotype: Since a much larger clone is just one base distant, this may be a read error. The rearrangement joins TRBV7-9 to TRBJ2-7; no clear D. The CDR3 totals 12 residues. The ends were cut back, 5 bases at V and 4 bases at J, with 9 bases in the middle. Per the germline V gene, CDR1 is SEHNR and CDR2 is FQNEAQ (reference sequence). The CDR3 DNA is TGTGCCAGCAGCCCCTCGACTTACGAGCAGTACTTC. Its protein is CASSPSTYEQYF.

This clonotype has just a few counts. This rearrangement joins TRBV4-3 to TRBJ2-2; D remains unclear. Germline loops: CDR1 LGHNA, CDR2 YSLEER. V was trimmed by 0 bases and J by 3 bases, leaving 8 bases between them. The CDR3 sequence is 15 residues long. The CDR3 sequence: CASSQERHDTGELFF. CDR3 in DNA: TGCGCCAGCAGCCAAGAACGACACGACACCGGGGAGCTGTTTTTT.

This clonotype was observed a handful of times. The CDR3 here is CASSQEKGLSGNTIYF. CDR3 bases: TGCGCCAGCAGCCAAGAGAAGGGCCTCTCTGGAAACACCATATATTTT. V gene TRBV4-3 combines with J gene TRBJ1-3; D is unclear. V shed 0 bases and J shed 0 bases, with 9 bases lying between them. The CDR3 runs 16 residues. The V gene's germline CDR1 is LGHNA and CDR2 YSLEER.

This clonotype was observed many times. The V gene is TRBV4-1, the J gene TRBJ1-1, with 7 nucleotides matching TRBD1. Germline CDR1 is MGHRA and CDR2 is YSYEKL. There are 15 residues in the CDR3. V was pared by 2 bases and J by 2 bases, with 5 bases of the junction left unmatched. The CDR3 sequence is CASSQKTGFNTEAFF. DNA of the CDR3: TGCGCCAGCAGCCAAAAGACAGGGTTTAACACTGAAGCTTTCTTT.

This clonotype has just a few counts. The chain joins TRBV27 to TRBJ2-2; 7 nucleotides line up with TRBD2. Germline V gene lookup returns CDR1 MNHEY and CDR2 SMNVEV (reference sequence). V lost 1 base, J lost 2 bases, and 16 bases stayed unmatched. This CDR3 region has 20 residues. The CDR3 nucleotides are TGTGCCAGCAGTTTATGGGGGGGGGTCTACGGCCTAACAAACACCGGGGAGCTGTTTTTT. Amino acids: CASSLWGGVYGLTNTGELFF.

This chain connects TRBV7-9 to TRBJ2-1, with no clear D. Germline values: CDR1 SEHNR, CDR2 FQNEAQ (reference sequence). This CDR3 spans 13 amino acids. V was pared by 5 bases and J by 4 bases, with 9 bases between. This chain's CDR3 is CASSPIAYNEQFF. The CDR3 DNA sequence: TGTGCCAGCAGCCCCATAGCATACAATGAGCAGTTCTTC.

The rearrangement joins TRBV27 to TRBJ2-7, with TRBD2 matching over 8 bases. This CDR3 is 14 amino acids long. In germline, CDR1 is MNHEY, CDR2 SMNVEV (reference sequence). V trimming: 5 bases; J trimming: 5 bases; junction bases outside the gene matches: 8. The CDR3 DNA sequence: TGTGCCAGCAGTGCCGGGACTAGTTTGGACGAGCAGTACTTC. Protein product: CASSAGTSLDEQYF.

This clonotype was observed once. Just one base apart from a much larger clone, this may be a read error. CDR3 amino acids: CASSFSPGTSFEHFF. The CDR3 DNA reads as TGTGCCAGCAGCTTTTCCCCCGGGACTAGTTTTGAGCATTTCTTC. The J gene is TRBJ2-1, the V gene TRBV11-2; 8 positions match TRBD2. Germline V gives CDR1 SGHAT, CDR2 FQNNGV. This CDR3 is built from 15 residues.

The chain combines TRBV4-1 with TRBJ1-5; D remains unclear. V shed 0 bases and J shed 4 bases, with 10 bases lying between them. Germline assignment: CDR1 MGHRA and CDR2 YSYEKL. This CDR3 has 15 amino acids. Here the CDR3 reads CASSQERAGNQPQHF. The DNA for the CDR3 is TGCGCCAGCAGCCAAGAACGTGCCGGGAATCAGCCCCAGCATTTT.

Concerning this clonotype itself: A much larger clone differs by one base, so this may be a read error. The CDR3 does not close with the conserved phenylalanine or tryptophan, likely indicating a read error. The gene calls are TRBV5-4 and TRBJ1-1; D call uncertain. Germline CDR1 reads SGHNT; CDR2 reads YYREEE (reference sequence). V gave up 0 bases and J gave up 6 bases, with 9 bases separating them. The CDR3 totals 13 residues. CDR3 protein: CASSLGPEPEAFS. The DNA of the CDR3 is TGTGCCAGCAGCTTGGGTCCCGAGCCTGAAGCTTTCTCT.

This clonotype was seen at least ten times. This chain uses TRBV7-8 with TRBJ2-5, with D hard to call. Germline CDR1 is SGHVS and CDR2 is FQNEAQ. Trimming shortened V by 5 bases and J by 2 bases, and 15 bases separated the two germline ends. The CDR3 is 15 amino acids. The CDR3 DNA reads TGTGCCAGCAGCGGTATTTTGGTCCGACAAGAGACCCAGTACTTC. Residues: CASSGILVRQETQYF. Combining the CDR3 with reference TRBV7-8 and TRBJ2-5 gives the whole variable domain GAGVSQSPRYKVAKRGQDVALRCDPISGHVSLFWYQQALGQGPEFLTYFQNEAQLDKSGLPSDRFFAERPEGSVSTLKIQRTQQEDSAVYLCASSGILVRQETQYFGPGTRLLVL.

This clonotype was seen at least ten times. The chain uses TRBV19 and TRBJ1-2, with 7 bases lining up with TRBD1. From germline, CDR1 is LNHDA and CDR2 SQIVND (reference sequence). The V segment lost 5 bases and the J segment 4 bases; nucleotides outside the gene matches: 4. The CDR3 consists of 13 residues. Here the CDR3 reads CASSPAGGYGYTF. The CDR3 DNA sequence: TGTGCCAGTAGTCCCGCAGGGGGCTATGGCTACACCTTC.

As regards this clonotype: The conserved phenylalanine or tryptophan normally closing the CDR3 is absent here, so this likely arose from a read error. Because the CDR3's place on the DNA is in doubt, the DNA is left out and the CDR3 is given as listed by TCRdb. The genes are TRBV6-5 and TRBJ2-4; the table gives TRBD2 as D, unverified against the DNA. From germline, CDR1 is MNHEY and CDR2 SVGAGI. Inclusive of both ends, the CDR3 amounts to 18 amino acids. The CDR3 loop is CASSEDRSGGYAKNIQSL.

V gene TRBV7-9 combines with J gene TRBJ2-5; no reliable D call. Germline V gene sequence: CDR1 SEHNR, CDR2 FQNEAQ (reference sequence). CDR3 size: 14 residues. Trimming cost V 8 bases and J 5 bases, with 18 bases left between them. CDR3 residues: CASPPPRSTETQYF. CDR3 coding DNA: TGTGCCAGCCCCCCCCCCCGGTCCACGGAGACCCAGTACTTC.

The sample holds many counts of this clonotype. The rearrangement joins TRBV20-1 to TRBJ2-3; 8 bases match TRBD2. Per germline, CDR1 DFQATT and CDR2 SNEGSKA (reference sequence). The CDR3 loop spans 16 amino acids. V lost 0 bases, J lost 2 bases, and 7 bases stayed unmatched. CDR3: CSARDGSGRLTDTQYF. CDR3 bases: TGCAGTGCTAGAGACGGGAGCGGGAGACTCACAGATACGCAGTATTTT.

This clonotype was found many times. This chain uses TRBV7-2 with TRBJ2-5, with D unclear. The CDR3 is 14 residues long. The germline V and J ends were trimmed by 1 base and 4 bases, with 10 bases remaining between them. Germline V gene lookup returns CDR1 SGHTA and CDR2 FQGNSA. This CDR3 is CASSLGAQRETQYF. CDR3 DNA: TGTGCCAGCAGCTTAGGGGCCCAGCGAGAGACCCAGTACTTC.

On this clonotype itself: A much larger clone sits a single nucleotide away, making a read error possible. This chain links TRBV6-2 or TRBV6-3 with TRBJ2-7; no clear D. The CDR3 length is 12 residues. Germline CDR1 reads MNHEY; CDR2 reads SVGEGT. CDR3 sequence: CASSYLEYERYF. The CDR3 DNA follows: TGTGCCAGCAGTTACCTAGAGTACGAGCGGTACTTC.

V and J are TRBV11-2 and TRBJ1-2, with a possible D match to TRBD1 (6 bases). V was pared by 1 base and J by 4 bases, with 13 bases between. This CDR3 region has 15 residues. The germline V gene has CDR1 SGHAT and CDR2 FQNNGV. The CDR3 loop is CASSLVRRDTYGYTF. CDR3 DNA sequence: TGTGCCAGCAGCTTAGTTCGGCGGGACACCTATGGCTACACCTTC.

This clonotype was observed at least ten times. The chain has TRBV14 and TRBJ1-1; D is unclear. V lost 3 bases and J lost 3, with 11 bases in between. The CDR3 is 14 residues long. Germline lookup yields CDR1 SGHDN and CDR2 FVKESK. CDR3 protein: CASSQATAYTEAFF. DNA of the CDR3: TGTGCCAGCAGCCAGGCTACAGCCTACACTGAAGCTTTCTTT.